The 14 T cell receptor beta chains below all came from one sample that was sequenced in a study of blood T cell repertoires in COVID-19. This table comes from immunoSEQ multiplex PCR, and its TCRdb copy is limited to in-frame clones, with some not included. The sample has 500,000 or so clones; 87% are singletons. The sequencing sample was made of PBMCs or T cells enriched from blood (not recorded which). The receptor set was obtained from a woman in her late teens or twenties who had recovered from COVID-19.

This CDR3 is CASSERWERPKLFF. The CDR3 DNA reads TGTGCCAGCAGTGAGAGATGGGAGAGGCCAAAACTGTTTTTT. This rearrangement joins TRBV6-1 to TRBJ1-4; D remains ambiguous. CDR3 size: 14 residues. Germline V lookup: CDR1 MNHNS, CDR2 SASEGT. Trimming took 3 bases from V and 10 from J, leaving 15 bases between them.

This chain uses TRBV11-1 with TRBJ1-1; possible D gene TRBD1, 5 bases. V dropped 5 bases and J dropped 5 bases, with 18 bases sitting between them. CDR1 is SGHAT and CDR2 is FQDESV in the germline V gene (reference sequence). The CDR3 is made up of 15 amino acids. The CDR3 is CASSINLGDGTEAFF. Here the CDR3 DNA reads TGTGCCAGCAGCATTAACTTAGGGGATGGGACTGAAGCTTTCTTT.

The chain carries TRBV7-2 and TRBJ2-7, with 9 positions matching TRBD2. Trimming at V came to 2 bases and at J to 4 bases, leaving 6 bases not matched to a gene. The length of the CDR3 is 15 residues. The germline V gene has CDR1 SGHTA and CDR2 FQGNSA. The CDR3 DNA reads TGTGCCAGCAGCTTATCCGCGGGGGGGACGTACGAGCAGTACTTC. It specifies CASSLSAGGTYEQYF.

V gene TRBV5-6 combines with J gene TRBJ2-1; tentatively, D is TRBD1 (6 bases). The CDR3 contains 15 residues. Germline CDR1 SGHDT, CDR2 YYEEEE. The germline V and J ends were trimmed by 4 bases and 3 bases, with 14 bases remaining between them. The CDR3 DNA follows: TGTGCCAGCAGCGACACGGACAGAAACTACAATGAGCAGTTCTTC. Translating it yields CASSDTDRNYNEQFF.

This chain connects TRBV28 to TRBJ1-1; 8 bases match TRBD1. Germline assignment: CDR1 MDHEN and CDR2 SYDVKM. This CDR3 has 14 amino acids. Trimming cost V 7 bases and J 5 bases; bases outside gene matches: 9. CDR3 nucleotide sequence: TGTGCCAGCAAATCCTCAGGGGGCTGGACTGAAGCTTTCTTT. It translates to CASKSSGGWTEAFF.

V and J are TRBV7-9 and TRBJ2-3; 7 bases map to TRBD1. Germline-derived CDR1 and CDR2 are SEHNR and FQNEAQ (reference sequence). The CDR3 runs to 16 residues. With 5 bases clipped from V and 0 bases from J, the junction kept 8 bases outside the gene matches. This CDR3 is CASSARDSFSTDTQYF. In nucleotides, the CDR3 is TGTGCCAGCAGCGCCCGGGACAGTTTTAGCACAGATACGCAGTATTTT.

The chain joins TRBV4-1 to TRBJ1-1; D perhaps matches TRBD1 (5 bases). This CDR3 contains 16 residues. The V end lost 4 bases, the J end lost 1 base, and 16 bases lay between the germline ends. Germline V gene lookup returns CDR1 MGHRA and CDR2 YSYEKL. The CDR3 is CASSPRVGRENTEAFF. Here the CDR3 DNA reads TGCGCCAGCAGCCCCAGGGTAGGTAGAGAGAACACTGAAGCTTTCTTT.

The V gene is TRBV9, the J gene TRBJ1-2, with 7 nucleotides matching TRBD1. Germline V gene sequence: CDR1 SGDLS, CDR2 YYNGEE. The V gene end was trimmed by 1 base and the J gene end by 1 base; junction bases not matched to a gene: 4. The CDR3 spans 15 residues. This CDR3 reads CASSVTAGGNYGYTF. The DNA for the CDR3 is TGTGCCAGCAGCGTAACGGCAGGGGGTAACTATGGCTACACCTTC.

The J gene is TRBJ2-7, the V gene TRBV7-9; D call uncertain. The germline gives CDR1 SEHNR, CDR2 FQNEAQ (reference sequence). This CDR3 comprises 13 residues. V was clipped by 1 base and J by 4 bases, with 8 bases between them. The CDR3 DNA sequence: TGTGCCAGCAGCTTAGGAGGTTATTACGAGCAGTACTTC. This encodes CASSLGGYYEQYF. The complete variable domain, with remaining parts taken from reference TRBV7-9 and TRBJ2-7, reads DTGVSQNPRHKITKRGQNVTFRCDPISEHNRLYWYRQTLGQGPEFLTYFQNEAQLEKSRLLSDRFSAERPKGSFSTLEIQRTEQGDSAMYLCASSLGGYYEQYFGPGTRLTVT.

The chain has TRBV9 and TRBJ1-4; D gene uncertain. This CDR3 spans 15 amino acids. Looked up from germline, CDR1 is SGDLS and CDR2 is YYNGEE. Trimming removed 6 bases at V and 6 bases at J, with 18 bases between. The CDR3 DNA reads TGTGCCAGCACCGTTCGGAGGGCGCGAGATGAAAAACTGTTTTTT. Encoded protein: CASTVRRARDEKLFF. Full variable domain (outside the CDR3, taken from reference TRBV9 and TRBJ1-4): DSGVTQTPKHLITATGQRVTLRCSPRSGDLSVYWYQQSLDQGLQFLIQYYNGEERAKGNILERFSAQQFPDLHSELNLSSLELGDSALYFCASTVRRARDEKLFFGSGTQLSVL.

As to this clone: Different DNA sequences within this sample yield the same CDR3. V is TRBV25-1 and J is TRBJ1-1; D remains ambiguous. Between the trimmed V and J ends, which lost 0 bases and 4 bases, there was a span of 6 bases. This CDR3 region has 13 residues. The germline gives CDR1 MGHDK, CDR2 SYGVNS. This CDR3 is CASSEYGGTEAFF. The CDR3 bases are TGTGCCAGCAGTGAATATGGCGGCACTGAAGCTTTCTTT.

The rearrangement links TRBV19 to TRBJ1-4; a weak D match, TRBD1 (5 bases). Trimming removed 6 bases from V and 0 bases from J, with 11 bases in between. CDR1 is LNHDA and CDR2 is SQIVND in the germline V gene (reference sequence). The CDR3 loop spans 15 amino acids. CDR3 amino acids: CASRRQIATNEKLFF. The DNA of the CDR3 is TGTGCCAGTAGAAGACAGATTGCAACTAATGAAAAACTGTTTTTT.

The V gene is TRBV5-6, the J gene TRBJ1-2, with TRBD1 identical over 10 bases. The CDR3 covers 14 residues. The germline gives CDR1 SGHDT, CDR2 YYEEEE. V lost 2 bases and J lost 5; bases outside the gene matches: 3. CDR3 protein: CASSFRDRGYGYTF. CDR3 DNA: TGTGCCAGCAGCTTCCGGGACAGGGGTTATGGCTACACCTTC.

V gene TRBV5-1 combines with J gene TRBJ2-1, with TRBD2 matching 8 bases. Trimming cost V 0 bases and J 5 bases; bases outside gene matches: 1. This CDR3 has 14 amino acids. The germline V gene encodes CDR1 SGHRS and CDR2 YFSETQ. In DNA, the CDR3 is TGCGCCAGCAGCTTGGGACTAGCGCACAATGAGCAGTTCTTC. It encodes CASSLGLAHNEQFF.